These 3 T cell receptor beta chains share one sample of origin, sequenced in a study of cytomegalovirus exposure and HLA in healthy donors. The PCR was carried out with 60 Vbeta primers and 13 Jbeta primers. The assay was immunoSEQ multiplex PCR, and TCRdb's table has in-frame clones only and misses some. The sample holds roughly 110,000 clones, about two thirds seen once. The sample was PBMCs. These receptors were collected from a female donor in good health and CMV-seronegative.

This chain links TRBV11-3 with TRBJ2-5; 7 nucleotides line up with TRBD1. Germline CDR1 is SGHNT and CDR2 is YENEEA. CDR3 length: 15 amino acids. V lost 5 bases and J lost 5; bases outside the gene matches: 11. DNA for the CDR3: TGTGCCAGCAGCCCTCGACAGGGAGATATGGAGACCCAGTACTTC. Protein: CASSPRQGDMETQYF.

V usage is TRBV28 and J usage is TRBJ2-3; possibly TRBD2 for D (6 bases). Deletions cut 7 bases from V and 0 bases from J, with 14 bases between. Germline lookup yields CDR1 MDHEN and CDR2 SYDVKM. CDR3 length: 15 residues. The DNA of the CDR3 is TGTGCCAGCACCCTCTCCGGGACTAGCACAGATACGCAGTATTTT. Protein sequence: CASTLSGTSTDTQYF.

The genes are TRBV5-1 and TRBJ2-7; 9 nucleotides line up with TRBD1. Trimming took 1 base from V and 5 from J; bases not matched to a gene: 7. Germline V gives CDR1 SGHRS, CDR2 YFSETQ. The CDR3 has 15 amino acids. CDR3 protein: CASSLSGQGLHEQYF. In DNA, the CDR3 is TGCGCCAGCAGCTTGTCGGGACAGGGACTCCACGAGCAGTACTTC.